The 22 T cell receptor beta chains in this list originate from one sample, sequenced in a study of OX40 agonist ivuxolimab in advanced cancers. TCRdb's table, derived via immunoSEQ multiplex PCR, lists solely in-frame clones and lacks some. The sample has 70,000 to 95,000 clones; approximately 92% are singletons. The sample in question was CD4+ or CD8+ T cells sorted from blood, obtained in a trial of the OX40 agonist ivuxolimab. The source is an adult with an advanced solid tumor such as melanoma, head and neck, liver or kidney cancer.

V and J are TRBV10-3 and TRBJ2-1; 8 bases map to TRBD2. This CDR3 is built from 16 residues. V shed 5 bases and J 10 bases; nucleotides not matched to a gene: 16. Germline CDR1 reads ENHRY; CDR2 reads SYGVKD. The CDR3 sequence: CAISSPGTSRRREQFF. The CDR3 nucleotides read TGTGCCATCAGTTCCCCCGGGACTAGTAGGAGAAGGGAGCAGTTCTTC.

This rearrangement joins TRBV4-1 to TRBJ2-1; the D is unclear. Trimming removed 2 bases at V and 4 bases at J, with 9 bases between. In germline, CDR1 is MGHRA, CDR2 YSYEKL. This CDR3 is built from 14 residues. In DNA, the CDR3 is TGCGCCAGCAGCCAATCCCTGGGTTACAATGAGCAGTTCTTC. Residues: CASSQSLGYNEQFF.

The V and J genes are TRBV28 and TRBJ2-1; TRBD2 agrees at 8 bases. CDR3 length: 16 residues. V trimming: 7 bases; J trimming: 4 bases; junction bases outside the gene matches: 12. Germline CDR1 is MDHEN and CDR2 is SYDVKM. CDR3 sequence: CASTGTSGRLYNEQFF. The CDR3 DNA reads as TGTGCCAGCACGGGTACTAGCGGAAGACTTTACAATGAGCAGTTCTTC.

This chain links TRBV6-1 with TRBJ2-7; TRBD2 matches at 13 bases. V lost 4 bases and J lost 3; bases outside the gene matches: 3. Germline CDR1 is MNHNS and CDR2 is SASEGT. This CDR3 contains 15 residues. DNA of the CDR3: TGTGCCAGCAGTGCAGGGACTAGCGGGATCTACGAGCAGTACTTC. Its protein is CASSAGTSGIYEQYF.

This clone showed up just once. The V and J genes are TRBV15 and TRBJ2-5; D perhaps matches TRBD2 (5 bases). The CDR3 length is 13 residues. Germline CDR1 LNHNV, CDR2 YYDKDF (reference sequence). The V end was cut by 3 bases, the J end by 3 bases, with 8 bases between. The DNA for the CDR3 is TGTGCCACCAGCAGGGACTCCAAAGAGACCCAGTACTTC. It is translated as CATSRDSKETQYF.

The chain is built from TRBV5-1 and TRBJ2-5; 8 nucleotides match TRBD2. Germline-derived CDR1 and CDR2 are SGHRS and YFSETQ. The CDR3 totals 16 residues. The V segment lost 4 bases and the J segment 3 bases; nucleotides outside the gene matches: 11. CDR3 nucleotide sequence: TGCGCCAGCAGCGCAGGAGCCACTAGCGGAAAAGAGACCCAGTACTTC. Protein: CASSAGATSGKETQYF.

The CDR3, as DNA: TGTGCCAGCAAATCCGGCAGGGGACGTGACAATCAGCCCCAGCATTTT. Translated: CASKSGRGRDNQPQHF. The gene calls are TRBV27 and TRBJ1-5; tentatively, D is TRBD1 (6 bases). V lost 7 bases, J lost 3 bases, and 19 bases lay in between. Germline loops: CDR1 MNHEY, CDR2 SMNVEV (reference sequence). The CDR3 loop spans 16 amino acids.

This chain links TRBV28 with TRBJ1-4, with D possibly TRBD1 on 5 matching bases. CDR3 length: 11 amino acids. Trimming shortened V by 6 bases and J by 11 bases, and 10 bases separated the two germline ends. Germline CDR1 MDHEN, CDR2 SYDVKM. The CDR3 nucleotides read TGTGCCAGCAGGCAGGGTGCCAAACTGTTTTTT. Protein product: CASRQGAKLFF.

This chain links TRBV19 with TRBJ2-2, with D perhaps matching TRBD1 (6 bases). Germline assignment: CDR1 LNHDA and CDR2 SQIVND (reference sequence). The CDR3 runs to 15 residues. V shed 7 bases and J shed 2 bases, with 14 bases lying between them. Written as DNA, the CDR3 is TGTGCCAGTATGCACGGGACAAGAAACACCGGGGAGCTGTTTTTT. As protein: CASMHGTRNTGELFF.

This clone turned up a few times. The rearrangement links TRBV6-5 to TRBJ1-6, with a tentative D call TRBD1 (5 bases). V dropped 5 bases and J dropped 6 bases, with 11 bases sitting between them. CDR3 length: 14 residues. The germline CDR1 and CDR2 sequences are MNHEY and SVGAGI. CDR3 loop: CASSRQIGNSPLHF. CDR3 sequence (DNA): TGTGCCAGCAGTCGACAGATTGGTAATTCACCCCTCCACTTT.

The CDR3 region has the DNA TGCAGCGTTGAAGATCTTCAGGGGAGGGGGCAAGAGACCCAGTACTTC. Translated: CSVEDLQGRGQETQYF. This chain uses TRBV29-1 with TRBJ2-5; maybe TRBD2 (7 bases). V was shortened by 0 bases and J by 2 bases, with 16 bases between the two germline ends. This CDR3 has 16 amino acids. CDR1 and CDR2 (germline): SQVTM, ANQGSEA.

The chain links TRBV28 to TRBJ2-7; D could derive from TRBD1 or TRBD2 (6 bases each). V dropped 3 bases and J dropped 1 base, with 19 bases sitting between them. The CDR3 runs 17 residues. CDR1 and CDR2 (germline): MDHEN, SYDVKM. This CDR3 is CASSFRAQGRGSYEQYF. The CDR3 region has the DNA TGTGCCAGCAGTTTTAGGGCCCAGGGGCGGGGATCCTACGAGCAGTACTTC.

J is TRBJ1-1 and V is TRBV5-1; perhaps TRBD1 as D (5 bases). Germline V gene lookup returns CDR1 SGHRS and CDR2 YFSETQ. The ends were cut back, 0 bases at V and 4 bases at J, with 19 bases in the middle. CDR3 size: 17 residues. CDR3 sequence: CASSLAGTALGGTEAFF. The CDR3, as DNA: TGCGCCAGCAGCTTGGCCGGAACAGCCCTCGGGGGCACTGAAGCTTTCTTT.

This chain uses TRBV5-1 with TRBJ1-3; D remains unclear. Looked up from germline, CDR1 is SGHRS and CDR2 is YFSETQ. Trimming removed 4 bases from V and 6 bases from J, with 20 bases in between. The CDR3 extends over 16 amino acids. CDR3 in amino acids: CASSPDTDLKLNTIYF. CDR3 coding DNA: TGCGCCAGCAGCCCTGATACGGATCTTAAGTTAAACACCATATATTTT.

This CDR3 reads CASSQGWINANTGELFF. The CDR3 DNA reads TGTGCCAGCAGCCAAGGTTGGATTAACGCGAACACCGGGGAGCTGTTTTTT. The genes are TRBV14 and TRBJ2-2; D unresolved. V was clipped by 1 base and J by 0 bases, with 12 bases between them. Germline values: CDR1 SGHDN, CDR2 FVKESK. This CDR3 has 17 residues.

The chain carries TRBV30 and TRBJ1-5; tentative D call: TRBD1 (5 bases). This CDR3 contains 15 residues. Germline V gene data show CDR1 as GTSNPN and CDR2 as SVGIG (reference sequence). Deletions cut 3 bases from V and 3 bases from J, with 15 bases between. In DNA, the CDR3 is TGTGCCTGGAGCCGCCACGGGACGGTCAATCAGCCCCAGCATTTT. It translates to CAWSRHGTVNQPQHF.

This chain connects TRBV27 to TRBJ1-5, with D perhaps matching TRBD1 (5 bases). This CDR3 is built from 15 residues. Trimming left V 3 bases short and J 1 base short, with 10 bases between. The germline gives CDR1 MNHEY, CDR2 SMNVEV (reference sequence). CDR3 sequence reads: CASSLGRESNQPQHF. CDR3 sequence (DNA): TGTGCCAGCAGTTTGGGCAGGGAAAGCAATCAGCCCCAGCATTTT.

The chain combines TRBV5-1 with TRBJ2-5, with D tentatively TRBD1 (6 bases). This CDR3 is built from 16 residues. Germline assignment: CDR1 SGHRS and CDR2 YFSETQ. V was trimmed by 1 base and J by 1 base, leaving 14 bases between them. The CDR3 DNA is TGCGCCAGCAGCTTGTCCGGGACACTGGTCCAAGAGACCCAGTACTTC. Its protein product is CASSLSGTLVQETQYF.

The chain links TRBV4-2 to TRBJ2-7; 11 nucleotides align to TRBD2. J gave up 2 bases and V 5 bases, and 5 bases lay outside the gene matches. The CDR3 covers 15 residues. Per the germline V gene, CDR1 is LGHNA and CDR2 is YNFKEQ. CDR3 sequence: CASSKGLAETYEQYF. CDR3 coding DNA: TGTGCCAGCAGCAAGGGACTAGCGGAGACCTACGAGCAGTACTTC.

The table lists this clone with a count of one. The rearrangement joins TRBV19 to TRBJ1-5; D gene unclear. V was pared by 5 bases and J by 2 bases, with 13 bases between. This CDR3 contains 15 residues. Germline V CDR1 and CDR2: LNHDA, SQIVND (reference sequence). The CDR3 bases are TGTGCCAGTAGTCGATCCCAGATTGGCAATCAGCCCCAGCATTTT. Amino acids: CASSRSQIGNQPQHF.

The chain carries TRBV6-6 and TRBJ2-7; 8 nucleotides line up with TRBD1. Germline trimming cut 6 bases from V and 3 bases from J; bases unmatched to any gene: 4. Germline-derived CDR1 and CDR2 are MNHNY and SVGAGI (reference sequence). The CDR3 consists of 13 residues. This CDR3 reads CASRTGVFYEQYF. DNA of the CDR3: TGTGCCAGCAGGACAGGGGTCTTCTACGAGCAGTACTTC.

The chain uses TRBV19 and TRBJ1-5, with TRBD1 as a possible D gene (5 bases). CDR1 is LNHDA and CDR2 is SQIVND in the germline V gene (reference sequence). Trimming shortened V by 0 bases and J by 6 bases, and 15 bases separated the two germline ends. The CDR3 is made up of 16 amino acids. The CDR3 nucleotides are TGTGCCAGTAGTATAGAAAGGGGCCTAGGAGGTCAGCCCCAGCATTTT. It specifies CASSIERGLGGQPQHF. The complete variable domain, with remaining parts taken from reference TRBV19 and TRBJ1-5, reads DGGITQSPKYLFRKEGQNVTLSCEQNLNHDAMYWYRQDPGQGLRLIYYSQIVNDFQKGDIAEGYSVSREKKESFPLTVTSAQKNPTAFYLCASSIERGLGGQPQHFGDGTRLSIL.